This T cell receptor beta chain was obtained from a study of blood T cell repertoires in COVID-19. Study context: The United States, Italy and Spain were the sources of the acute and convalescent COVID-19 samples. T cells, B-cell-depleted T cells, or PBMCs provided the cDNA or gDNA that served as material.

Original handling: How many nucleated cells were present was estimated from reference gene primer amplification. The data were produced by immunoSEQ multiplex PCR, yet TCRdb's version contains in-frame clones alone and is incomplete. For V, J and clone size, that table is used; D and trimming come from the DNA. The repertoire holds roughly 120,000 clones, with approximately 82% as singletons. V shed 2 bases, J shed 7 bases, and the junction held 5 bases outside the gene matches. CDR3 length: 14 residues. CDR1 is ENHRY, CDR2 SYGVKD, per germline. Material: peripheral blood. This chain connects TRBV10-3 to TRBJ2-3, with 8 bases lining up with TRBD2. The receptor comes from an elderly woman with acute or convalescent COVID-19. CDR3 coding DNA: TGTGCCATCAGTGAGGGGACTAGGGGAAATACGCAGTATTTT. Translating it yields CAISEGTRGNTQYF.